This TCR beta chain was sequenced during a study of PD-L1 blockade in urothelial cancer. Study context: The study recovered a median of 141,255 T cells per blood sample.

Using immunoSEQ multiplex PCR, the repertoire was profiled, and TCRdb retains in-frame clones only, with some absent. This table holds 40,000 to 55,000 clones, roughly 86% found once. This CDR3 is built from 12 residues. The ends were cut back, 2 bases at V and 3 bases at J, with 4 bases in the middle. Germline V gives CDR1 MNHNS, CDR2 SASEGT. Stated time point: peripheral blood 6 weeks after treatment start. The chain links TRBV6-1 to TRBJ1-2; D uncertain. The source material was PBMCs, sampled around atezolizumab (anti-PD-L1) treatment. The TCR comes from a man in his 60s with urothelial cancer. The CDR3 DNA sequence: TGTGCCAGCAGTGAACTTTACTATGGCTACACCTTC. Its protein is CASSELYYGYTF.